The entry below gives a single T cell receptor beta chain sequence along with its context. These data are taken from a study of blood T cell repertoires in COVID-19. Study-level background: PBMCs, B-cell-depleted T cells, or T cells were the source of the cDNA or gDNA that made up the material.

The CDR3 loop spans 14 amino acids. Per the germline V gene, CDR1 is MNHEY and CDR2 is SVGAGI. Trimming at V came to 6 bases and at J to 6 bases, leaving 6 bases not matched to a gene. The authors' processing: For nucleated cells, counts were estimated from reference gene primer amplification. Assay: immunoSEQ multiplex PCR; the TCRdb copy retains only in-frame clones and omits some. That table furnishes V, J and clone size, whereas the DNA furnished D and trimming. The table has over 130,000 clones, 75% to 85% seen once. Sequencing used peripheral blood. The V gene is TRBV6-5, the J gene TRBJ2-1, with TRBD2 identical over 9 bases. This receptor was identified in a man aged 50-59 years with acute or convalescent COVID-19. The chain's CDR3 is CASRVSGGSNEQFF. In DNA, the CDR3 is TGTGCCAGCAGGGTTAGCGGGGGATCCAATGAGCAGTTCTTC.